This entry is about one T cell receptor (beta chain). Sequencing used immunoSEQ multiplex PCR; TCRdb keeps in-frame clones, though not all of them. The sample lists approximately 130,000 clones; around 80% were seen once. This sample was taken from a study of T cell responses to AZD1222 COVID-19 vaccine. CDR1 is LNHNV, CDR2 YYDKDF, per germline (reference sequence). Between the trimmed V and J ends, which lost 0 bases and 6 bases, there was a span of 9 bases. The CDR3 has 14 amino acids. This rearrangement joins TRBV15 to TRBJ2-1; a possible D gene is TRBD1 (6 bases). The TCR sequence derives from an adult who received the AZD1222 COVID-19 vaccine. The starting material was peripheral blood, obtained 28 days after the second AZD1222 dose. CDR3 sequence: CATSREQGFNEQFF. The CDR3 bases are TGTGCCACCAGCAGAGAACAGGGTTTCAATGAGCAGTTCTTC.